The source of this T cell receptor beta chain is a study of blood T cell repertoires in COVID-19. V shed 1 base and J 4 bases; nucleotides not matched to a gene: 5. CDR3 size: 16 residues. Germline loops: CDR1 LGHDT, CDR2 YNNKEL (reference sequence). Those enrolled in Seattle joined during active infection and were followed longitudinally afterward. Using immunoSEQ multiplex PCR, the repertoire was profiled, and TCRdb retains in-frame clones only, with some absent. The sample lists 100,000 to 150,000 clones, about 89% seen once, with 9.5% to 12% in the top ten. This chain connects TRBV3-1 (or the pseudogene TRBV3-2) to TRBJ2-5; 11 bases line up with TRBD2. The sequence came from a woman aged 70-85 years with COVID-19, enrolled during active disease. Sequenced sample: peripheral blood. CDR3 protein: CASSQAGLADVETQYF. The CDR3 DNA follows: TGTGCCAGCAGCCAAGCGGGACTAGCGGATGTAGAGACCCAGTACTTC.